The sequence of this T cell receptor beta chain was determined in a study of low-dose radiotherapy and immunotherapy resistance in tumors. About the study: Intravenous ipilimumab 1 mg/kg every six weeks was given with nivolumab 240 mg every two weeks.

First-strand cDNA used TRAV- and TRBV-specific primers, covering alpha and beta chains. Amplification of TCRs used a constant-region primer and V-primer adapter for around 18 PCR cycles. TCRdb processed the reads anew with MiXCR; each CDR3 protein has one entry. Of tens of thousands of distinct CDR3 sequences in the sample, around 21% were seen once. CDR3 length: 14 amino acids. The germline V and J ends were trimmed by 7 bases and 6 bases, with 16 bases remaining between them. Germline lookup yields CDR1 MDHEN and CDR2 SYDVKM. Time point described: after trial treatment. Treatment given: LDRT plus nivolumab, ipilimumab, low-dose cyclophosphamide and aspirin (RACIN trial). Treatment of the donors consisted of nivolumab and ipilimumab (plus aspirin, low-dose cyclophosphamide and low-dose radiotherapy). This clonotype is labeled medium-sized.

The origin of this receptor is a female donor with ovarian cancer. The material was PBMCs, obtained after low-dose radiotherapy plus immunotherapy. This sequence joins TRBV28 and TRBJ2-1, with TRBD1 as a possible D gene (5 bases). For the CDR3, the DNA is TGTGCCAGCACCCTTCCTCGACAGACCAATGAGCAGTTCTTC. Translated: CASTLPRQTNEQFF.